This TCR beta chain was found in a study of blood T cell repertoires in COVID-19 (dated by TCRdb to 2018 to 2020). Notes on the research overall: Samples covering the acute and convalescent phases of COVID-19 were provided by collaborators in the United States, Italy and Spain. Samples were obtained from the ongoing ImmuneRACE study (first 160 participants) and from 1,254 subjects provided by 6 global collaborators. HLA class I and class II types, where available, came from metadata supplied by the sample provider rather than from assay-based typing. Deeply sampled blood TCRbeta repertoires from subjects exposed to, actively infected with, or recovered from COVID-19 were included in the dataset. The repertoires were released in a freely available public database meant as a resource for research on the immune response to SARS-CoV-2. The material from the prospective study consisted of cDNA or gDNA derived from T cells, B-cell-depleted T cells, or PBMCs. Sample metadata almost always included a de-identified subject ID, COVID-19 status, age in years and sex.

TCRbeta CDR3 regions were amplified from genomic DNA by means of the immunoSEQ Assay, a bias-controlled multiplex PCR. Turning to the authors' computational methods: The number of nucleated cells in each sample was estimated from the amplification of reference gene primers within the assay. To quantify the absolute abundance of each unique TCRbeta CDR3 rearrangement, sequence reads were collapsed and filtered. For each sample, productive Simpson clonality was calculated by taking the square root of Simpson's diversity index across productive rearrangements. TCRdb's version of the immuneACCESS table is confined to in-frame rearrangements and falls short of the full clone set. An unresolved V gene accounts for under half of the shortfall where checked; the remainder is of unknown origin. V and J calls plus clone size are reproduced from that table; the DNA served to infer D and trimming. This sample holds 410,000 or so clones; 75% to 90% were observed only once. The top ten clonotypes cover almost 1.5% of the sample.

Findings and caveats that apply to the study as a whole: The quantity of clinical and demographic metadata differed by source and by participant and was supplied without curation.

Each collaborating institution followed its own protocols to collect whole blood in K2EDTA tubes. For TCRbeta analysis, collaborator samples were shipped as frozen whole blood, as isolated PBMCs, or as DNA extracted from either sample type. The CDR3 holds 15 amino acids from the cysteine to the phenylalanine. Just the 45-base CDR3 DNA is kept, in frame starting at base 1. The junction shows trimming of 4 bases on V and 4 bases on J, plus 13 bases between the germline ends. According to the germline V gene, CDR1 reads MGHDK and CDR2 reads SYGVNS. On this clone: Its antigen is unknown. Base-call qualities are not available, and no considerably larger clone is one nucleotide away.

The chain uses TRBV25-1 and TRBJ2-2, with the D gene too uncertain to name. Sequenced sample: peripheral blood. The receptor was isolated from a woman in her twenties or thirties with active or convalescent COVID-19. The CDR3 sequence is CASSAVGPGTGELFF. At the DNA level, the sequence is TGTGCCAGCAGTGCAGTTGGCCCAGGCACCGGGGAGCTGTTTTTT.